This TCR beta chain was sequenced in a study of blood T cell repertoires in COVID-19. About the research overall: Collection of acute and convalescent COVID-19 samples took place in the United States, Italy and Spain.

V shed 3 bases and J 7 bases; nucleotides not matched to a gene: 6. This CDR3 has 15 amino acids. CDR1 and CDR2 (germline): LGHDT, YNNKEL (reference sequence). TCRdb keeps only in-frame clones here, not all; method: immunoSEQ multiplex PCR. The sample lists 100,000 or so clones, roughly nine tenths occurring once. The clonotype originates from a man in his 60s with acute or convalescent COVID-19. The sample comprised peripheral blood. The chain joins TRBV3-1 (or the pseudogene TRBV3-2) to TRBJ1-5; 10 bases are a match to TRBD1. CDR3 region: CASSQGQGFGQPQHF. The CDR3 DNA reads TGTGCCAGCAGCCAGGGACAGGGGTTTGGGCAGCCCCAGCATTTT.